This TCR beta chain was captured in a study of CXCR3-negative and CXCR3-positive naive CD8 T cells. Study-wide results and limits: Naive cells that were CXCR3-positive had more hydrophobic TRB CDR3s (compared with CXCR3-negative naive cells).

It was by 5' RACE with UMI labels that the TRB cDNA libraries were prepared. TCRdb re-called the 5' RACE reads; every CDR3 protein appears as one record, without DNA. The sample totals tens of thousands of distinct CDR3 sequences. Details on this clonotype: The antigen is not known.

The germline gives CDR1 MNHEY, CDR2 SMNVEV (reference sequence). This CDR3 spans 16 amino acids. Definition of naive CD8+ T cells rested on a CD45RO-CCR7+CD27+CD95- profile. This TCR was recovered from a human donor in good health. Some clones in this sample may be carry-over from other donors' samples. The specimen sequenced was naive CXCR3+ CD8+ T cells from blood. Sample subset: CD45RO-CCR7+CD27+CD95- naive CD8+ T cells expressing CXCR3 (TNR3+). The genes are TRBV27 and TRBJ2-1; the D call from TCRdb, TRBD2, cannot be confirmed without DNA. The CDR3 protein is CASSPRTSGRAWEQFF.